This TCR beta chain emerged from a study of cytomegalovirus exposure and HLA in healthy donors. The approximately 120-subject validation cohort, separate from the roughly 670-subject first cohort, included the donors. This clone was picked up a small number of times. Its antigen is not known. Repertoires were generated with immunoSEQ multiplex PCR, while TCRdb's copy carries only in-frame clones and drops some. The repertoire includes roughly 250,000 clones, approximately 83% of them detected once, and about 1.2% sits in the top ten. The CDR3 is 14 amino acids. CDR1 and CDR2 from the germline V gene are SGHNT and YYREEE (reference sequence). V lost 3 bases to trimming and J lost 2 bases, with 11 bases between them. Regarding the study as a whole: Rare sequences made up most TCRs, while some public TCRs were found in many donors.

The source is a woman aged 30 to 39 in good health and CMV-seropositive. This sequence joins TRBV5-4 and TRBJ2-5; a weak D match, TRBD1 (6 bases). The sample consisted of PBMCs. This CDR3 is CASSSRGTQETQYF. For the CDR3, the DNA is TGTGCCAGCAGCTCCAGGGGTACACAAGAGACCCAGTACTTC.